The rows below give T cell receptor beta chains drawn from one sample of a study of regulatory T cells in long-lasting Graves disease. TCRdb analysed the multiplex PCR reads with MiXCR anew, one entry per CDR3 protein. The data show 350,000 to 500,000 distinct CDR3 sequences, 12% to 15% seen once. These data also formed part of another study, on T cells in Graves' hyperthyroidism and ophthalmopathy.

The source material was peripheral blood mononuclear cells (PBMCs), sampled at new diagnosis, from a patient treated with antithyroid drugs. Source of these receptors: a woman aged 45-65 years with Graves disease. Both conserved end residues are part of each CDR3. Each record gives: clone size, V gene, J gene, D gene, CDR3 protein, CDR3 DNA. D genes are given only for firm matches. Some rows have no size entry. The others give once, few or many, or a class for an expanded clone.

clone size: many; V gene: TRBV28; J gene: TRBJ1-2; D gene: -; CDR3 protein: CASRLQGRGYGYTF; CDR3 DNA: TGTGCCAGCAGATTACAGGGTCGTGGCTATGGCTACACCTTC
clone size: many; V gene: TRBV7-9; J gene: TRBJ2-7; D gene: TRBD1; CDR3 protein: CASSSLDRGRASYEQYF; CDR3 DNA: TGTGCCAGCAGCTCGCTGGACAGGGGGAGGGCGTCCTACGAGCAGTACTTC
clone size: -; V gene: TRBV3-1; J gene: TRBJ1-4; D gene: TRBD1; CDR3 protein: CASSHGQGPNEKLFF; CDR3 DNA: TGTGCCAGCAGCCACGGACAGGGGCCTAATGAAAAACTGTTTTTT
clone size: many; V gene: TRBV6-1; J gene: TRBJ1-2; D gene: -; CDR3 protein: CASSDRTFPGYGYTF; CDR3 DNA: TGTGCCAGCAGTGACAGGACCTTCCCGGGCTATGGCTACACCTTC
clone size: many; V gene: TRBV28; J gene: TRBJ2-6; D gene: -; CDR3 protein: CASSFTGSSGANVLTF; CDR3 DNA: TGTGCCAGCAGTTTCACAGGTTCCTCTGGGGCCAACGTCCTGACTTTC
clone size: many; V gene: TRBV5-1; J gene: TRBJ2-7; D gene: -; CDR3 protein: CASSPWPYYEQYF; CDR3 DNA: TGCGCCAGCAGCCCCTGGCCGTACTACGAGCAGTACTTC
clone size: few; V gene: TRBV29-1; J gene: TRBJ2-7; D gene: TRBD2; CDR3 protein: CSVDSPTGTSGGSKQYF; CDR3 DNA: TGCAGCGTTGATAGCCCCACCGGGACTAGCGGGGGAAGCAAGCAGTACTTC
clone size: few; V gene: TRBV5-1; J gene: TRBJ2-3; D gene: TRBD2; CDR3 protein: CASSLGLAVTDTQYF; CDR3 DNA: TGCGCCAGCAGCTTGGGCCTAGCGGTCACAGATACGCAGTATTTT
clone size: many; V gene: TRBV20-1; J gene: TRBJ1-3; D gene: -; CDR3 protein: CSARDSRDLNTIYF; CDR3 DNA: TGCAGTGCTAGAGACTCCAGGGACCTAAACACCATATATTTT
clone size: few; V gene: TRBV5-1; J gene: TRBJ1-1; D gene: TRBD1; CDR3 protein: CASSWTGRGTEAFF; CDR3 DNA: TGCGCCAGCAGCTGGACAGGGAGGGGAACTGAAGCTTTCTTT
clone size: many; V gene: TRBV27; J gene: TRBJ2-1; D gene: TRBD2; CDR3 protein: CASSGASGRSNEQFF; CDR3 DNA: TGTGCCAGCAGTGGGGCGAGCGGGAGGTCCAATGAGCAGTTCTTC
clone size: -; V gene: TRBV6-1; J gene: TRBJ1-3; D gene: -; CDR3 protein: CASSIGGASGNTIYF; CDR3 DNA: TGTGCCAGCAGTATCGGGGGCGCCTCTGGAAACACCATATATTTT
clone size: few; V gene: TRBV18; J gene: TRBJ1-1; D gene: TRBD1; CDR3 protein: CASSPDRTGGSRAFF; CDR3 DNA: TGTGCCAGCTCACCAGATCGGACAGGGGGATCTCGCGCTTTCTTT
clone size: many; V gene: TRBV7-3; J gene: TRBJ2-3; D gene: TRBD1; CDR3 protein: CASSLPGQGGTDTQYF; CDR3 DNA: TGTGCCAGCAGTCTACCGGGACAGGGAGGCACAGATACGCAGTATTTT
clone size: -; V gene: TRBV7-2; J gene: TRBJ1-4; D gene: TRBD1; CDR3 protein: CASSLATGGFAKLFF; CDR3 DNA: TGTGCCAGCAGCTTAGCAACAGGGGGCTTTGCAAAACTGTTTTTT
clone size: -; V gene: TRBV18; J gene: TRBJ1-1; D gene: -; CDR3 protein: CASSPARTDTEAFF; CDR3 DNA: TGTGCCAGCTCACCAGCTCGTACCGACACTGAAGCTTTCTTT
clone size: -; V gene: TRBV6-2/TRBV6-3; J gene: TRBJ2-2; D gene: TRBD2; CDR3 protein: CASSYASGGRGTGELFF; CDR3 DNA: TGTGCCAGCAGTTACGCCTCGGGCGGGAGGGGCACCGGGGAGCTGTTTTTT
clone size: -; V gene: TRBV6-5; J gene: TRBJ1-1; D gene: TRBD1; CDR3 protein: CASSYDGTGGADTEAFF; CDR3 DNA: TGTGCCAGCAGTTACGACGGGACAGGGGGCGCGGACACTGAAGCTTTCTTT
clone size: -; V gene: TRBV5-1; J gene: TRBJ2-5; D gene: TRBD1; CDR3 protein: CASSGQDRAETQYF; CDR3 DNA: TGCGCCAGCAGCGGACAGGACAGGGCTGAGACCCAGTACTTC
clone size: few; V gene: TRBV27; J gene: TRBJ2-7; D gene: TRBD2; CDR3 protein: CASSYTRLAGVSYEQYF; CDR3 DNA: TGTGCCAGCAGCTATACCCGACTAGCGGGAGTTTCCTACGAGCAGTACTTC
clone size: many; V gene: TRBV30; J gene: TRBJ1-1; D gene: -; CDR3 protein: CAWTPGGLLNTEAFF; CDR3 DNA: TGTGCCTGGACCCCCGGAGGCCTGTTGAACACTGAAGCTTTCTTT
clone size: many; V gene: TRBV28; J gene: TRBJ2-1; D gene: TRBD1; CDR3 protein: CASSYGQGGNEQFF; CDR3 DNA: TGTGCCAGCAGTTATGGACAGGGAGGCAATGAGCAGTTCTTC
clone size: many; V gene: TRBV5-6; J gene: TRBJ1-3; D gene: -; CDR3 protein: CASSLDGNTIYF; CDR3 DNA: TGTGCCAGCAGCTTGGATGGAAACACCATATATTTT
clone size: many; V gene: TRBV29-1; J gene: TRBJ1-4; D gene: -; CDR3 protein: CSVVQGNEKLFF; CDR3 DNA: TGCAGCGTTGTACAGGGTAATGAAAAACTGTTTTTT
clone size: many; V gene: TRBV7-9; J gene: TRBJ2-7; D gene: -; CDR3 protein: CASSLAHHSSYEQYF; CDR3 DNA: TGTGCCAGCAGCTTAGCGCATCACAGCTCCTACGAGCAGTACTTC
clone size: many; V gene: TRBV12-3/TRBV12-4; J gene: TRBJ1-5; D gene: -; CDR3 protein: CASSLAGPYSNQPQHF; CDR3 DNA: TGTGCCAGCAGTTTGGCAGGACCCTATAGCAATCAGCCCCAGCATTTT
clone size: many; V gene: TRBV4-1; J gene: TRBJ2-5; D gene: TRBD2; CDR3 protein: CASSQRIWTSGERETQYF; CDR3 DNA: TGCGCCAGCAGCCAACGAATTTGGACTAGCGGGGAACGGGAGACCCAGTACTTC
clone size: many; V gene: TRBV2; J gene: TRBJ2-3; D gene: -; CDR3 protein: CASSVVSGTDTQYF; CDR3 DNA: TGTGCCAGCAGTGTGGTTTCAGGGACAGATACGCAGTATTTT
clone size: -; V gene: TRBV7-9; J gene: TRBJ2-3; D gene: -; CDR3 protein: CAEGIGYKDTQYF; CDR3 DNA: TGTGCCGAGGGAATTGGTTACAAAGATACGCAGTATTTT
clone size: -; V gene: TRBV29-1; J gene: TRBJ1-2; D gene: TRBD1; CDR3 protein: CSVERGHYGYTF; CDR3 DNA: TGCAGCGTTGAAAGGGGGCACTATGGCTACACCTTC
clone size: many; V gene: TRBV18; J gene: TRBJ1-1; D gene: -; CDR3 protein: CASSPPHPGENTEAFF; CDR3 DNA: TGTGCCAGCTCACCACCCCACCCCGGGGAGAACACTGAAGCTTTCTTT
clone size: many; V gene: TRBV3-1; J gene: TRBJ2-1; D gene: TRBD2; CDR3 protein: CASTGPTYSGRARNEQFF; CDR3 DNA: TGTGCCAGCACCGGCCCCACCTATAGCGGGAGGGCCAGGAATGAGCAGTTCTTC
clone size: many; V gene: TRBV29-1; J gene: TRBJ1-1; D gene: -; CDR3 protein: CSTGSKLLNTEAFF; CDR3 DNA: TGCAGCACAGGGTCCAAACTATTGAACACTGAAGCTTTCTTT
clone size: -; V gene: TRBV4-1; J gene: TRBJ2-1; D gene: -; CDR3 protein: CASSQRWLPNEQFF; CDR3 DNA: TGCGCCAGCAGCCAGCGATGGTTGCCGAATGAGCAGTTCTTC
clone size: many; V gene: TRBV7-2; J gene: TRBJ2-3; D gene: -; CDR3 protein: CASTLSSQTLTDTQYF; CDR3 DNA: TGTGCCAGCACCCTCTCCTCTCAGACTTTGACTGATACGCAGTATTTT
clone size: many; V gene: TRBV5-1; J gene: TRBJ1-2; D gene: -; CDR3 protein: CASSFGADGYTF; CDR3 DNA: TGCGCCAGCAGCTTCGGTGCTGATGGCTACACCTTC
clone size: many; V gene: TRBV2; J gene: TRBJ2-5; D gene: -; CDR3 protein: CASSDTPDPQETQYF; CDR3 DNA: TGTGCCAGCAGCGACACACCGGACCCACAAGAGACCCAGTACTTC